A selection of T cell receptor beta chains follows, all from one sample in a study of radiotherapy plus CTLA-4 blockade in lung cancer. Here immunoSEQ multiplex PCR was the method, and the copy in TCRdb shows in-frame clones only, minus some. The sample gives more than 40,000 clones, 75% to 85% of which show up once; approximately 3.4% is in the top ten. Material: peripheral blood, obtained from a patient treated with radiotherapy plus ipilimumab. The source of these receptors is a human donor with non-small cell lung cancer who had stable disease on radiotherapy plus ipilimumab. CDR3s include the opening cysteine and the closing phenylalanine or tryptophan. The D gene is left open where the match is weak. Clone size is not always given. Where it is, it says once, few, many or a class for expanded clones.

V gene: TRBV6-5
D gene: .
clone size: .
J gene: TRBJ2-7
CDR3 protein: CASIGDSYEQYF
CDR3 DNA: TGTGCCAGCATTGGAGACAGCTACGAGCAGTACTTC

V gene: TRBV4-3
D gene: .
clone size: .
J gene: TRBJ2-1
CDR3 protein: CASSQGGTAPHNEQFF
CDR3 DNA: TGCGCCAGCAGCCAAGGAGGGACTGCCCCACACAATGAGCAGTTCTTC

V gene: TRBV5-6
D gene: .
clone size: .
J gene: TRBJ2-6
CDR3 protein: CASSSLTDSGANVLTF
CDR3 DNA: TGTGCCAGCAGCTCGTTGACTGACTCTGGGGCCAACGTCCTGACTTTC

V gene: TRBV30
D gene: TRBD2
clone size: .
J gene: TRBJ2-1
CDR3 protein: CAWSVPRGRSYNEQFF
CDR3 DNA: TGTGCCTGGAGTGTGCCCCGCGGGAGGTCCTACAATGAGCAGTTCTTC

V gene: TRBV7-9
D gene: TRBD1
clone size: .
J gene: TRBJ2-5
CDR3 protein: CASSFPGTGPYQETQYF
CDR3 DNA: TGTGCCAGCAGCTTCCCCGGGACAGGGCCGTACCAAGAGACCCAGTACTTC

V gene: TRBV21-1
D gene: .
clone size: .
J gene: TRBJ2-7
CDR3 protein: CASSKLRQEPTYEQYF
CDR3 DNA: TGTGCCAGCAGCAAATTAAGGCAGGAACCCACCTACGAGCAGTACTTC

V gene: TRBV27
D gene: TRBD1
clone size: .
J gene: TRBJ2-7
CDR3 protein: CASSLVGRPGQGAYEQYF
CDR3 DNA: TGTGCCAGCAGTTTGGTCGGCCGGCCGGGACAGGGGGCTTACGAGCAGTACTTC

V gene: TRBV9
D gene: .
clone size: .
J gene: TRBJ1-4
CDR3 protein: CASSPRAGREKLFF
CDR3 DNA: TGTGCCAGCAGCCCCCGGGCAGGGAGGGAAAAACTGTTTTTT

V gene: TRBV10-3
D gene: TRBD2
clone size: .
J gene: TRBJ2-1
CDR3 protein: CAGSTSGRAGEQFF
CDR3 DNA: TGTGCCGGGTCGACTAGCGGGAGGGCCGGGGAGCAGTTCTTC

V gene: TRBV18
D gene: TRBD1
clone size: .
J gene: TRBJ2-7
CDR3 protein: CASSPGTGGYEQYF
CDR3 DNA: TGTGCCAGCTCACCAGGGACAGGGGGGTACGAGCAGTACTTC

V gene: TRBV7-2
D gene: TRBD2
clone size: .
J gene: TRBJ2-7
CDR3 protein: CASSSSLGLAGGRTYEQYF
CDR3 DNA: TGTGCCAGCAGCTCTAGTCTAGGACTAGCGGGAGGCCGCACCTACGAGCAGTACTTC

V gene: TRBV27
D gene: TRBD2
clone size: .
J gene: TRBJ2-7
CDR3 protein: CASRQAGSSYEQYF
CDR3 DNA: TGTGCCAGCAGGCAAGCGGGAAGCTCCTACGAGCAGTACTTC

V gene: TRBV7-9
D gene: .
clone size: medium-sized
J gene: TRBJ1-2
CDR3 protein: CASSLAQNEQLNYGYTF
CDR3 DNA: TGTGCCAGCAGCTTAGCGCAGAATGAACAGCTCAACTATGGCTACACCTTC

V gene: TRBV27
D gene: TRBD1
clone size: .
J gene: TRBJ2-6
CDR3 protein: CASSPGQESSGANVLTF
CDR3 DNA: TGTGCCAGCAGTCCCGGACAGGAGAGCTCTGGGGCCAACGTCCTGACTTTC

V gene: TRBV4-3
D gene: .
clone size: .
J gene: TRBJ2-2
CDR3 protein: CASSQVGGGTGELFF
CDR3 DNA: TGCGCCAGCAGCCAAGTAGGGGGGGGGACCGGGGAGCTGTTTTTT

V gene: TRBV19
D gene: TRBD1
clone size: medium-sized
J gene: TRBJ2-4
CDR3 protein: CASSLPGQVLAKNIQYF
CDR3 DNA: TGTGCCAGTAGCCTGCCGGGACAGGTATTAGCCAAAAACATTCAGTACTTC

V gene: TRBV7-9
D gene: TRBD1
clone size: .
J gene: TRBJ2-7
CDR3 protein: CASKGVRGREGEQYF
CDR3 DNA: TGTGCCAGCAAGGGGGTAAGGGGGCGAGAGGGCGAGCAGTACTTC

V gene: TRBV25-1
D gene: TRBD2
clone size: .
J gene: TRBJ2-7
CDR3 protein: CASSARAGGCPYEQYF
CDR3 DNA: TGTGCCAGCAGTGCCCGCGCCGGGGGGTGTCCCTACGAGCAGTACTTC

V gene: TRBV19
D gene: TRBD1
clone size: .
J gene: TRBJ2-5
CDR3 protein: CASSPLPRTGAETQYF
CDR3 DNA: TGTGCCAGTAGTCCCCTCCCGAGAACAGGGGCCGAGACCCAGTACTTC

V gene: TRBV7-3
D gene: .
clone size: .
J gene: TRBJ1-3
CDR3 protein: CASSSTQRVSGNTIYF
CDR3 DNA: TGTGCCAGCAGCTCCACCCAGAGGGTCTCTGGAAACACCATATATTTT

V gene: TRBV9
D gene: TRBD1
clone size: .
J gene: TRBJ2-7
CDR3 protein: CASSVGVGQGADEQYF
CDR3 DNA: TGTGCCAGCAGCGTAGGAGTAGGACAGGGGGCCGACGAGCAGTACTTC

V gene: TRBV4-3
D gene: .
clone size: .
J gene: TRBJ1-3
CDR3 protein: CASSQGTANRLLSGNTIYF
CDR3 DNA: TGCGCCAGCAGCCAAGGGACAGCGAACCGCCTACTCTCTGGAAACACCATATATTTT

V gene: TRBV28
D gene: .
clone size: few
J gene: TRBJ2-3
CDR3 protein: CASRLEGINTDTQYF
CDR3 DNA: TGTGCCAGCAGATTGGAGGGGATCAACACAGATACGCAGTATTTT

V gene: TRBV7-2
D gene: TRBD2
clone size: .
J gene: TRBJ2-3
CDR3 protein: CASSTRLAGASTDTQYF
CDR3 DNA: TGTGCCAGCAGCACCCGACTAGCGGGAGCTAGCACAGATACGCAGTATTTT

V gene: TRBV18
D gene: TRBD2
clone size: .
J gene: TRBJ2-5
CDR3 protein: CASSPPGLAGGPGKTQYF
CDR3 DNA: TGTGCCAGCTCACCGCCGGGACTAGCGGGAGGGCCTGGGAAGACCCAGTACTTC

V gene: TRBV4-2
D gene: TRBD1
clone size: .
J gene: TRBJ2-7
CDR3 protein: CASSRDRNYEQYF
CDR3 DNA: TGTGCCAGCAGCCGGGACAGAAATTACGAGCAGTACTTC

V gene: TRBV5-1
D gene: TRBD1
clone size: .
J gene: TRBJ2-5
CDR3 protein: CASIKGQGRVETQYF
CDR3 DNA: TGCGCCAGCATCAAAGGACAGGGGAGAGTGGAGACCCAGTACTTC

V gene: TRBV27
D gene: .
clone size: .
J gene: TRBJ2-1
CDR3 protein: CASRTRWRNNEQFF
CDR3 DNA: TGTGCCAGCAGGACTAGGTGGCGGAACAATGAGCAGTTCTTC

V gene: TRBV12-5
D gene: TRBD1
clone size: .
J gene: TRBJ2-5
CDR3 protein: CASGLGGSETQYF
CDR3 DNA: TGTGCTAGTGGCTTAGGGGGCTCAGAGACCCAGTACTTC

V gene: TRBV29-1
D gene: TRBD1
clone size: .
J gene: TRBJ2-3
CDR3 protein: CSVDGTGSPSGTDTQYF
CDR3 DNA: TGCAGCGTTGACGGGACAGGGTCCCCATCGGGCACAGATACGCAGTATTTT

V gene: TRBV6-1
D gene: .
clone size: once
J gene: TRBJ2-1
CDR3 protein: CASSEYNAYNEQFF
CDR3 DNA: TGTGCCAGCAGTGAATATAATGCCTACAATGAGCAGTTCTTC

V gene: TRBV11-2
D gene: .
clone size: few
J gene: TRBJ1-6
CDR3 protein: CASSQAGSPYNSPLHF
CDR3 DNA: TGTGCCAGCAGCCAAGCGGGATCCCCTTACAATTCACCCCTCCACTTT

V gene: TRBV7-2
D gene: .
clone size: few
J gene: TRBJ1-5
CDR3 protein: CASSARHDQPQHF
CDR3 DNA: TGTGCCAGCAGCGCCCGACATGATCAGCCCCAGCATTTT

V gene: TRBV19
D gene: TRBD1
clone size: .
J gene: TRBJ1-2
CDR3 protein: CASHTRQGGYTF
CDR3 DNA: TGTGCCTCTCACACCCGACAGGGGGGCTACACCTTC

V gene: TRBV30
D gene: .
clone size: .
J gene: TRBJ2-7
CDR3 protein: CAWSGPGDEQYF
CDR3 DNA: TGTGCCTGGAGTGGTCCCGGAGACGAGCAGTACTTC